This T cell receptor beta chain comes out of a study of regulatory T cells in long-lasting Graves disease. Study observations and caveats: The study found TRBV28, TRBJ1-2 and TRBJ2-5 favored in persistent disease.

In its sample, this clonotype was seen many times. Antigen unknown. Researchers made TCR beta libraries by using iRepertoire HTBI primers and running Arm-PCR on CDR3 regions. TCRdb re-analysed the multiplex PCR reads in MiXCR, keeping a single row per CDR3 protein. This repertoire shows approximately 250,000 distinct CDR3 sequences, 18% found once; its top ten account for around 21%. Germline V gene sequence: CDR1 MNHEY, CDR2 SVGEGT. The CDR3 has 15 residues. V lost 2 bases to trimming and J lost 3 bases, with 12 bases between them. Stated time point: newly diagnosed GD, antithyroid drugs for less than 3 months. The TCR library used RNA extracted from PBMCs. The guidelines of the American Thyroid Association were the basis for diagnosing Graves' disease. The patients included were those that came from an endocrinology department in Xi'an, China.

The sample consisted of peripheral blood mononuclear cells (PBMCs), taken at new diagnosis, from a patient treated with antithyroid drugs. This chain connects TRBV6-2 or TRBV6-3 to TRBJ2-3; D is tentatively TRBD1 or TRBD2 (6 bases each). The receptor was isolated from a female donor with Graves disease. This chain's CDR3 is CASSYGGLRTDTQYF. The CDR3 DNA reads as TGTGCCAGCAGTTACGGGGGGCTTAGAACAGATACGCAGTATTTT.